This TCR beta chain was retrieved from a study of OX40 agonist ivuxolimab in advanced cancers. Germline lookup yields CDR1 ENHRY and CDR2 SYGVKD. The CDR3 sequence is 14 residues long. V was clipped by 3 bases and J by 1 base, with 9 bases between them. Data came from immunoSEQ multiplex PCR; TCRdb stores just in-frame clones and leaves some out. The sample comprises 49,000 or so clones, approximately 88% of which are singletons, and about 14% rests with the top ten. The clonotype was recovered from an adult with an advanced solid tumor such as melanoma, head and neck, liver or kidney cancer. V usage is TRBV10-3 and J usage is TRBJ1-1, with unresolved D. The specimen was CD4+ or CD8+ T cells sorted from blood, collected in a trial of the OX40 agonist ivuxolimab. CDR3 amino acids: CAISERDSNTEAFF. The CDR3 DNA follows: TGTGCCATCAGTGAAAGAGACTCGAACACTGAAGCTTTCTTT.